This TCR beta chain was sequenced in a study of regulatory T cells in long-lasting Graves disease. Study-wide findings and caveats: Persistent patients shared some 2,500 public clonotypes among themselves. Newly diagnosed patients shared fewer, at about 890.

In this sample, this clonotype turned up many times. The antigen is not known. Time point specified: newly diagnosed GD, antithyroid drugs for less than 3 months. Extracted PBMC RNA gave rise to the TCR library. All patients originated from an endocrinology department located in Xi'an, China. The CDR3 sequence is 13 residues long. The V end lost 5 bases, the J end lost 1 base, and 11 bases lay between the germline ends. From germline, CDR1 is DFQATT and CDR2 SNEGSKA (reference sequence). Researchers made TCR beta libraries by using iRepertoire HTBI primers and running Arm-PCR on CDR3 regions. Via MiXCR, TCRdb re-called the multiplex PCR reads, giving one row per CDR3 protein. Of around 420,000 distinct CDR3 sequences in the sample, approximately 15% were seen once. These same records also appear under a second study, on T cells in Graves' hyperthyroidism and ophthalmopathy. According to that study: Most clonotypes that expanded in the thyroid above 0.001 also showed up in blood.

This TCR was recovered from a woman aged 40 to 50 with Graves disease. J is TRBJ2-5 and V is TRBV20-1; TRBD1 might be the D (6 bases). Sequencing was performed on peripheral blood mononuclear cells (PBMCs), taken at new diagnosis, from a patient treated with antithyroid drugs. The CDR3 sequence is CSAPDRPQETQYF. In nucleotides, the CDR3 is TGCAGTGCTCCCGACAGGCCCCAAGAGACCCAGTACTTC.